The 29 T cell receptor beta chains given below trace back to one sample, sequenced in a study of blood T cell repertoires in COVID-19. Clones were sequenced by immunoSEQ multiplex PCR, and TCRdb holds only the in-frame ones, with some missing. The data hold around 140,000 clones, with more than 70% observed a single time. The specimen sequenced was peripheral blood. Source of these receptors: a human donor in a cohort sampled during active COVID-19.

The chain combines TRBV2 with TRBJ1-3; unclear D gene. CDR1 and CDR2 from the germline V gene are SNHLY and FYNNEI. The ends were cut back, 2 bases at V and 0 bases at J, with 8 bases in the middle. The CDR3 runs 15 residues. CDR3 sequence (DNA): TGTGCCAGCAGTGAAAATGTCCTCTCTGGAAACACCATATATTTT. Translation gives CASSENVLSGNTIYF.

The chain carries TRBV7-2 and TRBJ2-1; D may be TRBD2 (5 bases). CDR1 and CDR2 from the germline V gene are SGHTA and FQGNSA. Trimming pared 1 base from V and 2 bases from J, leaving 9 bases between. CDR3 size: 15 residues. The CDR3 here is CASSLGLATYNEQFF. CDR3 DNA sequence: TGTGCCAGCAGCTTAGGGCTAGCAACCTACAATGAGCAGTTCTTC.

The rearrangement links TRBV6-6 to TRBJ1-6; D might be TRBD1 (5 bases). Germline values: CDR1 MNHNY, CDR2 SVGAGI (reference sequence). Trimming pared 6 bases from V and 8 bases from J, leaving 20 bases between. The CDR3 is made up of 16 amino acids. The CDR3 is CASSVNGASNHSPLHF. The CDR3 nucleotides are TGTGCCAGCAGCGTAAATGGGGCCTCTAATCATTCACCCCTCCACTTT.

This chain joins TRBV3-1 (or the pseudogene TRBV3-2) and TRBJ2-1; tentative D call: TRBD2 (5 bases). The CDR3 is made up of 16 amino acids. Germline CDR1 LGHDT, CDR2 YNNKEL (reference sequence). V lost 0 bases and J 4 bases, leaving 13 bases between the germline ends. CDR3 protein: CASSQDSGLPYNEQFF. The CDR3 DNA sequence: TGTGCCAGCAGCCAAGACAGCGGCCTACCGTACAATGAGCAGTTCTTC.

CDR3 nucleotide sequence: TGTGCCAGCGGACAAGGGGCGGCTTCCTACAATGAGCAGTTCTTC. This codes for CASGQGAASYNEQFF. The J gene is TRBJ2-1, the V gene TRBV2; TRBD1 might be the D (5 bases). In germline, CDR1 is SNHLY, CDR2 FYNNEI. The length of the CDR3 is 15 residues. Trimming took off 8 bases at V and 1 base at J, with 15 bases between the two ends.

This chain joins TRBV5-5 and TRBJ2-6; D gene ambiguous. This CDR3 region has 13 residues. Trimming cost V 6 bases and J 2 bases, with 6 bases left between them. Looked up from germline, CDR1 is SGHKS and CDR2 is YYEKEE (reference sequence). The DNA for the CDR3 is TGTGCCAGCACTCCCGCTGGGGCCAACGTCCTGACTTTC. Its translation is CASTPAGANVLTF.

The chain couples TRBV29-1 to TRBJ2-7; D possibly corresponds to TRBD2 (7 bases). The germline V gene has CDR1 SQVTM and CDR2 ANQGSEA. The CDR3 length is 11 residues. V was clipped by 7 bases and J by 6 bases, with 13 bases between them. For the CDR3, the DNA is TGCAGCGCGAGTAGGGGGGGCGAGCAGTACTTC. Its protein product is CSASRGGEQYF.

This chain links TRBV5-1 with TRBJ2-7, with 7 bases aligning to TRBD1. This CDR3 region has 13 residues. The trim removed 4 bases at V and 2 bases at J, leaving 3 bases unmatched. Germline V lookup: CDR1 SGHRS, CDR2 YFSETQ. CDR3 sequence (DNA): TGCGCCAGCAGCCCGGGACAGACCTACGAGCAGTACTTC. Protein sequence: CASSPGQTYEQYF.

The chain recombines TRBV5-8 with TRBJ2-4; 8 bases are a match to TRBD1. Germline CDR1 reads SGHTS; CDR2 reads YDEGEE. With 0 bases clipped from V and 7 bases from J, the junction kept 9 bases outside the gene matches. The length of the CDR3 is 16 residues. CDR3 DNA sequence: TGTGCCAGCAGCTTGGGGGCCAGGGGGCCTCGGAACATTCAGTACTTC. Translation gives CASSLGARGPRNIQYF.

The gene calls are TRBV6-1 and TRBJ2-2; a possible D gene is TRBD1 (7 bases). Trimming took off 3 bases at V and 6 bases at J, with 17 bases between the two ends. The CDR3 runs 16 residues. Germline V gene sequence: CDR1 MNHNS, CDR2 SASEGT. CDR3 amino acids: CASSDPARGVSGELFF. In DNA form, the CDR3 reads TGTGCCAGCAGTGACCCGGCCAGGGGGGTCTCCGGGGAGCTGTTTTTT.

J is TRBJ1-6 and V is TRBV5-1, with D perhaps matching TRBD1 (6 bases). Per the germline V gene, CDR1 is SGHRS and CDR2 is YFSETQ. Trimming left V 7 bases short and J 7 bases short, with 18 bases between. This CDR3 region has 15 residues. Here the CDR3 reads CASQRAGDNNSPLHF. As DNA, the CDR3 is TGCGCCAGCCAGAGAGCAGGGGATAACAATTCACCCCTCCACTTT.

This rearrangement joins TRBV19 to TRBJ1-6; D not certain. Germline CDR1 LNHDA, CDR2 SQIVND (reference sequence). Trimming cost V 2 bases and J 10 bases, with 12 bases left between them. The CDR3 extends over 14 amino acids. DNA for the CDR3: TGTGCCAGTAGTATAAAGGCGGGAATCTCACCCCTCCACTTT. This sequence encodes CASSIKAGISPLHF.

The chain links TRBV7-8 to TRBJ2-7, with D possibly TRBD1 on 6 matching bases. Trimming cost V 1 base and J 5 bases, with 12 bases left between them. Germline V gives CDR1 SGHVS, CDR2 FQNEAQ. The CDR3 has 14 residues. This CDR3 reads CASSLDRQAHEQYF. Written as DNA, the CDR3 is TGTGCCAGCAGCTTAGACAGACAGGCACACGAGCAGTACTTC.

This clone was observed a single time. In DNA form, the CDR3 reads TGTGCCAGTAGTATAGGGACAGTCCGCTATGGCTACACCTTC. Protein product: CASSIGTVRYGYTF. The chain carries TRBV19 and TRBJ1-2; tentatively, D is TRBD1 (6 bases). The V and J ends lost 1 base and 4 bases respectively, with 10 bases between them. Germline-derived CDR1 and CDR2 are LNHDA and SQIVND (reference sequence). The CDR3 is 14 amino acids.

The chain employs TRBV2 and TRBJ2-2; 9 bases line up with TRBD2. Germline CDR1 is SNHLY and CDR2 is FYNNEI. After removal of 6 bases from V and 1 base from J, the junction contained 6 bases not matched to a gene. The CDR3 covers 16 residues. CDR3 region: CASSYSGGLNTGELFF. CDR3 DNA: TGTGCCAGCAGCTATAGCGGGGGCTTGAACACCGGGGAGCTGTTTTTT.

Concerning this clone: This same CDR3 is encoded by further DNA sequences in the sample. The chain is built from TRBV29-1 and TRBJ2-7, with 11 positions matching TRBD1. J was trimmed by 4 bases and V by 5 bases; bases with no gene match: 1. Germline loops: CDR1 SQVTM, CDR2 ANQGSEA. The CDR3 has 12 residues. This CDR3 reads CSVRDRGYEQYF. As DNA, the CDR3 is TGCAGCGTTAGGGACAGGGGGTACGAGCAGTACTTC.

The rearrangement joins TRBV4-3 to TRBJ2-3; 7 nucleotides align to TRBD2. The CDR3 contains 14 residues. From germline, CDR1 is LGHNA and CDR2 YSLEER. V shed 4 bases, J shed 0 bases, and the junction held 1 base outside the gene matches. The DNA for the CDR3 is TGCGCCAGCAGCCCTAGCGGTAGCACAGATACGCAGTATTTT. Translated: CASSPSGSTDTQYF.

This chain connects TRBV7-2 to TRBJ1-6; D gene unclear. The ends were cut back, 5 bases at V and 8 bases at J, with 13 bases in the middle. This CDR3 region has 14 residues. Germline V gives CDR1 SGHTA, CDR2 FQGNSA. The CDR3, as DNA: TGTGCCAGCAGCCCCCGGGAGGGTGATTCACCCCTCCACTTT. Its protein product is CASSPREGDSPLHF.

The V and J genes are TRBV7-2 and TRBJ2-7, with D possibly being TRBD2 (7 bases). CDR3 length: 15 amino acids. V shed 3 bases and J shed 6 bases, with 18 bases lying between them. Per germline, CDR1 SGHTA and CDR2 FQGNSA. CDR3 amino acids: CASSFGGGGSFEQYF. The CDR3 region has the DNA TGTGCCAGCAGCTTCGGGGGCGGGGGCTCTTTCGAGCAGTACTTC.

This sequence joins TRBV29-1 and TRBJ1-1, with TRBD1 matching over 11 bases. The CDR3 runs to 15 residues. CDR1 SQVTM and CDR2 ANQGSEA come from the germline V gene. The J segment lost 5 bases and the V segment lost 3 bases, leaving 8 bases of the junction unmatched. The DNA for the CDR3 is TGCAGCGTTGACTCCGGACAGGGGGCGCGGACTGAAGCTTTCTTT. It codes for CSVDSGQGARTEAFF.

The rearrangement joins TRBV27 to TRBJ2-1; TRBD2 matches 11 bases. V was pared by 2 bases and J by 7 bases, with 1 base of the junction left unmatched. This CDR3 is 14 amino acids long. CDR1 is MNHEY and CDR2 is SMNVEV in the germline V gene (reference sequence). CDR3 region: CASSLRLAGNEQFF. DNA of the CDR3: TGTGCCAGCAGTTTAAGACTAGCGGGGAATGAGCAGTTCTTC.

The V call is TRBV5-6, the J call TRBJ1-2, with 9 bases lining up with TRBD1. Germline trimming cut 4 bases from V and 7 bases from J; bases unmatched to any gene: 8. CDR1 is SGHDT, CDR2 YYEEEE, per germline. The CDR3 consists of 14 residues. The chain's CDR3 is CASSLPGQGGGYTF. The DNA of the CDR3 is TGTGCCAGCAGCCTACCGGGACAGGGTGGTGGCTACACCTTC.

The chain carries TRBV27 and TRBJ2-2; tentatively, D is TRBD1 (5 bases). V lost 5 bases and J lost 1, with 11 bases in between. The germline gives CDR1 MNHEY, CDR2 SMNVEV (reference sequence). The CDR3 consists of 15 residues. In DNA form, the CDR3 reads TGTGCCAGCAGTCACCGACAGATGAACACCGGGGAGCTGTTTTTT. Translation gives CASSHRQMNTGELFF.

The V gene is TRBV5-1, the J gene TRBJ1-1; perhaps TRBD1 as D (6 bases). The CDR3 loop spans 11 amino acids. Germline CDR1 and CDR2: SGHRS and YFSETQ. With 3 bases removed from V and 11 bases from J, the gap between germline ends came to 11 bases. The CDR3 DNA reads as TGCGCCAGCAGCTCAGCCACAGGGGCTTTCTTT. Its protein product is CASSSATGAFF.

The CDR3 is CASSLGVPTNEKLFF. Written as DNA, the CDR3 is TGTGCCAGCAGCTTGGGCGTTCCCACTAATGAAAAACTGTTTTTT. The chain is built from TRBV5-5 and TRBJ1-4; D gene unclear. The CDR3 spans 15 residues. The V gene lost 0 bases and the J gene lost 2 bases, with 8 bases spanning the gap. CDR1 is SGHKS, CDR2 YYEKEE, per germline (reference sequence).

The chain uses TRBV5-5 and TRBJ2-5; 12 bases line up with TRBD2. V lost 2 bases and J lost 2; bases outside the gene matches: 7. The CDR3 loop spans 17 amino acids. Germline V gives CDR1 SGHKS, CDR2 YYEKEE (reference sequence). The chain's CDR3 is CASSFLGLAGPQETQYF. The CDR3 coding sequence is TGTGCCAGCAGCTTTCTCGGACTAGCGGGGCCACAAGAGACCCAGTACTTC.

This chain links TRBV5-1 with TRBJ2-5; a weak D match, TRBD2 (5 bases). CDR1 is SGHRS, CDR2 YFSETQ, per germline. Trimming removed 1 base at V and 4 bases at J, with 17 bases between. The CDR3 loop spans 16 amino acids. Here the CDR3 DNA reads TGCGCCAGCAGCTTGAATCCGGCGGGTGATGGAGAGACCCAGTACTTC. Residues: CASSLNPAGDGETQYF.

V gene TRBV18 combines with J gene TRBJ1-2; D unresolved. The CDR3 consists of 15 residues. The germline V gene encodes CDR1 KGHSH and CDR2 LQKENI. V gave up 3 bases and J gave up 7 bases, with 18 bases separating them. The CDR3 DNA reads TGTGCCAGCTCACCCGATGTATGGGGAGTCAGTGGCTACACCTTC. This gives the protein CASSPDVWGVSGYTF. Full variable domain (outside the CDR3, taken from reference TRBV18 and TRBJ1-2): NAGVMQNPRHLVRRRGQEARLRCSPMKGHSHVYWYRQLPEEGLKFMVYLQKENIIDESGMPKERFSAEFPKEGPSILRIQQVVRGDSAAYFCASSPDVWGVSGYTFGSGTRLTVV.

This clone came up once. The chain is built from TRBV5-1 and TRBJ1-1; 9 bases match TRBD1. The V gene's germline CDR1 is SGHRS and CDR2 YFSETQ. The junction had 9 bases not matched to a gene; V was cut back by 7 bases and J by 5 bases. The CDR3 spans 14 residues. CDR3 amino acids: CASSYRQGGTEAFF. The CDR3 DNA sequence: TGCGCCAGCTCATATCGACAGGGGGGAACTGAAGCTTTCTTT. The complete variable domain, with remaining parts taken from reference TRBV5-1 and TRBJ1-1, reads KAGVTQTPRYLIKTRGQQVTLSCSPISGHRSVSWYQQTPGQGLQFLFEYFSETQRNKGNFPGRFSGRQFSNSRSEMNVSTLELGDSALYLCASSYRQGGTEAFFGQGTRLTVV.